This T cell receptor beta chain is from a study of blood T cell repertoires in COVID-19. The CDR3 has 16 amino acids. V shed 5 bases and J 7 bases; nucleotides not matched to a gene: 10. Germline values: CDR1 SGHTA, CDR2 FQGNSA. Assay used: immunoSEQ multiplex PCR; TCRdb lists only in-frame clones, some missing. The sample lists some 270,000 clones, about 88% occurring once. The chain carries TRBV7-2 and TRBJ2-1; TRBD2 agrees at 11 bases. This TCR was recovered from a middle-aged woman who had recovered from COVID-19. The sequencing input was peripheral blood. CDR3 coding DNA: TGTGCCAGCAGCCCATCATTAGCGGGAGGGACGAATGAGCAGTTCTTC. This gives the protein CASSPSLAGGTNEQFF.